Included here is one T cell receptor beta chain sequence, with context. TCRdb itself ran the 5' RACE reads through MiXCR, one entry per CDR3 protein. The table records 300,000 to 400,000 distinct CDR3 sequences, under 15% of them present only once. This sample is part of a study of T cells after yellow fever vaccination. Trimming took 3 bases from V and 4 from J, leaving 9 bases between them. CDR1 and CDR2 (germline): DFQATT, SNEGSKA (reference sequence). This CDR3 is 13 amino acids long. This chain connects TRBV20-1 to TRBJ2-2, with a tentative D call TRBD2 (6 bases). Sequenced here: CD4+ T cells sorted from PBMCs, sampled 15 days after the yellow fever booster vaccination. The clonotype originates from a man aged 18 to 30 who received the YFV17D yellow fever vaccine. The CDR3 here is CSASEGGTGELFF. Here the CDR3 DNA reads TGCAGTGCTAGTGAGGGAGGCACCGGGGAGCTGTTTTTT.